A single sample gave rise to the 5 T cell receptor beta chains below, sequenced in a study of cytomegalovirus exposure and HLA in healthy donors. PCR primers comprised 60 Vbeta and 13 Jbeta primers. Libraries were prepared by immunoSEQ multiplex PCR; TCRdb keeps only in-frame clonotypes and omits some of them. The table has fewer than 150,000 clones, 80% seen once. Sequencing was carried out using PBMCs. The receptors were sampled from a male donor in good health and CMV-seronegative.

CDR3 sequence: CASSGTQGVPYEQYF. CDR3 nucleotide sequence: TGTGCCAGCAGCGGGACGCAGGGGGTCCCCTACGAGCAGTACTTC. This chain connects TRBV7-6 to TRBJ2-7; 7 bases are a match to TRBD1. V gave up 5 bases and J gave up 2 bases; unmatched junction bases: 9. CDR3 size: 15 residues. Looked up from germline, CDR1 is SGHVS and CDR2 is FNYEAQ.

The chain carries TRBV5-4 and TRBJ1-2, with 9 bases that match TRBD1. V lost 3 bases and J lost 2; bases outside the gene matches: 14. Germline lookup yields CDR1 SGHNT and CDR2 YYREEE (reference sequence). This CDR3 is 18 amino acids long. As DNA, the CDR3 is TGTGCCAGCAGCTCTTTCGACAGGGGGGACCCACAGAACTATGGCTACACCTTC. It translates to CASSSFDRGDPQNYGYTF. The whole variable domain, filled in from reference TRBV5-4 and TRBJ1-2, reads ETGVTQSPTHLIKTRGQQVTLRCSSQSGHNTVSWYQQALGQGPQFIFQYYREEENGRGNFPPRFSGLQFPNYSSELNVNALELDDSALYLCASSSFDRGDPQNYGYTFGSGTRLTVV.

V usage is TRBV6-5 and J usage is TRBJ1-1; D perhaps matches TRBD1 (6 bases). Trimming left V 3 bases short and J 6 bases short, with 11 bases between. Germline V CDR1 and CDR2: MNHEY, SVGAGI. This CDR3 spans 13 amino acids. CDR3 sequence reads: CASSYGGAAEAFF. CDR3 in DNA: TGTGCCAGCAGTTATGGGGGGGCGGCTGAAGCTTTCTTT.

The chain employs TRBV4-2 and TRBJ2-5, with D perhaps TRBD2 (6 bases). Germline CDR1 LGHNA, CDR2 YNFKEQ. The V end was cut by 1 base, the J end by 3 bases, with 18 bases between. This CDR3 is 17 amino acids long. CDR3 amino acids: CASSQGAGGDNEETQYF. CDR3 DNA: TGTGCCAGCAGCCAAGGGGCCGGCGGGGATAATGAAGAGACCCAGTACTTC.

The CDR3 reads CASRRDRGFAGDAFF. The CDR3 DNA is TGTGCCAGCAGGAGGGACAGGGGGTTTGCGGGGGATGCTTTCTTT. The chain recombines TRBV7-9 with TRBJ1-1, with TRBD1 matching 11 bases. J lost 11 bases, V lost 6 bases, and 14 bases had no gene match. Germline loops: CDR1 SEHNR, CDR2 FQNEAQ (reference sequence). The CDR3 is made up of 15 amino acids.